What follows describes a single T cell receptor beta chain. Its antigen is undetermined. Researchers ran the PCR with 60 Vbeta and 13 Jbeta primers. TCRdb's copy holds only in-frame clones and misses some; the assay was immunoSEQ multiplex PCR. The sample has under 150,000 clones, about 80% seen once; the top ten hold 1.2% to 1.5%. V was pared by 4 bases and J by 4 bases, with 7 bases between. Germline V gene lookup returns CDR1 MNHNY and CDR2 SVGAGI (reference sequence). This CDR3 contains 12 residues. The data belong to a study of cytomegalovirus exposure and HLA in healthy donors. Study-level findings and limits: Cytomegalovirus association was assigned to about 150 TCR beta chains.

These donors counted as nominally healthy when sampled, but unrecorded immune exposures were likely. This chain connects TRBV6-6 to TRBJ2-5; D perhaps matches TRBD2 (5 bases). The sequenced material came from PBMCs. The TCR originated in a young man in good health and CMV-seropositive. The CDR3 sequence: CASSSEGETQYF. In nucleotides, the CDR3 is TGTGCCAGCAGTTCAGAGGGAGAGACCCAGTACTTC.